The clone carrying this T cell receptor beta chain was recorded once. This sample was included in a study of CD8 T cells in Susac syndrome. The RNA input was about 0.5 to 1 ug, and it was reverse transcribed with random hexamers. Amplification of TCR beta CDR3 used immunoSEQ multiplex PCR across 54 Vbeta and 13 Jbeta. TCRdb redid the calling of the immunoSEQ multiplex PCR reads with MiXCR, one entry per CDR3 protein. Of 150,000 to 200,000 distinct CDR3 sequences listed, approximately 96% were seen once; the top ten hold 0.093%. Relapsing-remitting disease, either stable or active, was present in the multiple sclerosis controls, who were treatment-naive patients. Negative isolation was applied to CD8+ and CD4+ T cells, and FACS enrichment was applied to TEMRA cells. CDR1 and CDR2 (germline): DFQATT, SNEGSKA (reference sequence). V gave up 2 bases and J gave up 6 bases; unmatched junction bases: 14. The CDR3 covers 17 residues.

V usage is TRBV20-1 and J usage is TRBJ1-5; 9 nucleotides align to TRBD1. The sequenced material came from CD4+ T cells from PBMCs. This receptor was taken from a human donor with multiple sclerosis. The chain's CDR3 is CSARLGTGTPVTQPQHF. The CDR3 region has the DNA TGCAGTGCTAGATTGGGGACAGGGACCCCTGTCACTCAGCCCCAGCATTTT.